This T cell receptor (beta chain) was recovered during a study of cytomegalovirus exposure and HLA in healthy donors. Overall study findings and caveats: A few chains tied to CMV proved CMV antigen-specific in vitro.

Data came from immunoSEQ multiplex PCR; TCRdb stores just in-frame clones and leaves some out. The sample shows about 350,000 clones, roughly 90% of them seen only once. For this clone: Antigen specificity is unknown.

V shed 3 bases, J shed 6 bases, and the junction held 10 bases outside the gene matches. The germline V gene has CDR1 GTSNPN and CDR2 SVGIG (reference sequence). This CDR3 has 15 amino acids. The chain couples TRBV30 to TRBJ1-5; TRBD1 matches 8 bases. The clonotype originates from a woman in her 30s in good health and CMV-seropositive. Material: PBMCs. CDR3 amino acids: CAWSETGGRTQPQHF. CDR3 coding DNA: TGTGCCTGGAGCGAAACAGGGGGAAGGACTCAGCCCCAGCATTTT.